This T cell receptor (beta chain) comes out of a study of CD8 T cells in ankylosing spondylitis (dated by TCRdb to the late 2010s). For the wider study: To find TCR variants linked to disease, the study profiled T cell receptor beta repertoires in ankylosing spondylitis patients and healthy donors. In total, the full study cohort was made up of roughly 110 healthy donors and approximately 24 ankylosing spondylitis patients. Peripheral blood was sampled, and synovial fluid was also collected from ankylosing spondylitis patients. Beyond this particular receptor, the publication reports: The disease-linked clones had a CD8+ phenotype and were found at relatively low frequencies in peripheral blood. Some TCR beta motif variants had previously been reported in synovial fluid and blood of reactive arthritis patients, which suggested common disease-initiation mechanisms. A TCR beta motif of eight highly homologous amino acid variants appeared characteristic of blood from ankylosing spondylitis patients. Significant enrichment of the disease-linked clones was reported in matched synovial fluid samples from ankylosing spondylitis patients.

At the junction V is shortened by 0 bases and J by 1 base, with 14 bases in between. The germline V gene provides CDR1 SQVTM and CDR2 ANQGSEA. The CDR3, cysteine through phenylalanine, is 16 amino acids long. Just the 48-base CDR3 DNA is kept, in frame starting at base 1. These reads were obtained on an Illumina MiSeq. Quantitative 5'-RACE with molecular barcodes was the method used to prepare the TCR beta libraries. The paper's data handling went like this. Disease-linked TCR variants were identified with a new computational method built on a probabilistic model of VDJ rearrangement. Starting from the raw public reads, TCRdb applied fastp trimming at Q25, assembled clones with MiXCR and retained in-frame beta chains. Each entry merges the rows of one CDR3 protein and shows their most common DNA and genes. These V and J calls are TCRdb output, not the study's own analysis. For this sample the table gives nearly 25,000 distinct CDR3 sequences, of which approximately 16% were detected only once. The ten most abundant clones make up over 25% of the sample.

Points on this clonotype: Its antigen has not been determined. No much larger clone is present one base from it, and per-base qualities are unavailable.

The V gene is TRBV29-1 and the J gene is TRBJ2-3, and TRBD1 may be the D gene, going by 6 matching bases. This clonotype was obtained from a male donor with ankylosing spondylitis or in good health (not recorded which). Input material: blood. The CDR3 amino acid sequence is: CSVEDQYREGTDTQYF. The DNA sequence is given as TGCAGCGTTGAAGATCAGTACAGGGAAGGCACAGATACGCAGTATTTT.